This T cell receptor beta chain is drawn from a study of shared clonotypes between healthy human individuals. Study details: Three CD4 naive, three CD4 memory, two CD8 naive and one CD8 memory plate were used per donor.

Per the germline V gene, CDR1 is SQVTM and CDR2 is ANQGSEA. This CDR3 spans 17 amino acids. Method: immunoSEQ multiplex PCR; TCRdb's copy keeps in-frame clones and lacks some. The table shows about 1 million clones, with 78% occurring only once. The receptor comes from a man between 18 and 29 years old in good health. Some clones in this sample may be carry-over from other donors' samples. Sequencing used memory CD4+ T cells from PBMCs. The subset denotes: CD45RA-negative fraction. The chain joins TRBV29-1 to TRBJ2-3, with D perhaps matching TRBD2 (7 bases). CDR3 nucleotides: TGCAGTGTCAGGGGATCGTCAGGGGAGGGGGGCACAGATACGCAGTATTTT. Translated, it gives CSVRGSSGEGGTDTQYF.